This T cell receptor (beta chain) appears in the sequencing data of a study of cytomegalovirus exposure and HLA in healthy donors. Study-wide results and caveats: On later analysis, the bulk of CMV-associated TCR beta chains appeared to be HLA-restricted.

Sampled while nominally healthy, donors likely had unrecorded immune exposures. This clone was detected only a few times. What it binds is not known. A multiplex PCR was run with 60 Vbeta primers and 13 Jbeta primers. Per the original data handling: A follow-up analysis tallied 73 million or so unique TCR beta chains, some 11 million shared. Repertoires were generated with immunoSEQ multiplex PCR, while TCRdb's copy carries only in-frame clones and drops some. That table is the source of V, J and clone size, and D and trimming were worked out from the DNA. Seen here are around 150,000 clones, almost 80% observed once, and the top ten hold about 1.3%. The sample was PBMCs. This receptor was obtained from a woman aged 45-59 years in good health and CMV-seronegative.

In DNA form, the CDR3 reads TGTGCCACCAGCAGAGCGGTGAAGGGGGCCAATCAGCCCCAGCATTTT. This codes for CATSRAVKGANQPQHF. The genes are TRBV15 and TRBJ1-5; TRBD1 matches 7 bases. The germline V gene encodes CDR1 LNHNV and CDR2 YYDKDF (reference sequence). The CDR3 sequence is 16 residues long. V lost 1 base and J lost 3; bases outside the gene matches: 6.